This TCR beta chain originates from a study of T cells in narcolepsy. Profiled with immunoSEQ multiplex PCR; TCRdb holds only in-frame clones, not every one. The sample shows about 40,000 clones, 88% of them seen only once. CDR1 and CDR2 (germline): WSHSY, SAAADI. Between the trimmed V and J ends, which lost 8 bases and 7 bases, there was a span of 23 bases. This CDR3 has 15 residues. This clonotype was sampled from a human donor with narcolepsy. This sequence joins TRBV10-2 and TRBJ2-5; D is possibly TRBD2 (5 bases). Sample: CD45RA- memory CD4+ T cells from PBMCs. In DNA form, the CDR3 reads TGCGCCAGCCGAGAGGGTGTAGGCCCTTATAGGACCCAGTACTTC. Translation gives CASREGVGPYRTQYF.